Presented here are 17 T cell receptor beta chains from one specimen sequenced in a study of cytomegalovirus exposure and HLA in healthy donors. The PCR employed 60 Vbeta primers together with 13 Jbeta primers. Only in-frame clones appear in the TCRdb table, and some are missing; sequencing was by immunoSEQ multiplex PCR. The table shows approximately 200,000 clones, with around 83% occurring only once. Material for sequencing was PBMCs. The receptors were gathered from a woman aged 45-59 years in good health and CMV-seropositive.

The rearrangement joins TRBV7-9 to TRBJ2-7; 12 nucleotides align to TRBD2. J gave up 3 bases and V 1 base, and 7 bases lay outside the gene matches. The V gene's germline CDR1 is SEHNR and CDR2 FQNEAQ (reference sequence). This CDR3 is built from 17 residues. The CDR3: CASSLVASGRAIYEQYF. The CDR3 DNA reads TGTGCCAGCAGCTTAGTGGCTAGCGGGAGGGCCATCTACGAGCAGTACTTC.

This clone was recorded only once. The chain joins TRBV6-6 to TRBJ1-2, with TRBD1 matching over 7 bases. CDR3 size: 11 residues. Germline trimming cut 7 bases from V and 8 bases from J; bases unmatched to any gene: 4. Germline V gene lookup returns CDR1 MNHNY and CDR2 SVGAGI (reference sequence). CDR3 nucleotides: TGTGCCAGCACTACAGGGGCGGGCTACACCTTC. Protein: CASTTGAGYTF.

The CDR3 protein is CASRFTRKGANYGYTF. The CDR3, as DNA: TGTGCCAGCAGGTTCACCCGCAAGGGAGCTAACTATGGCTACACCTTC. This chain uses TRBV28 with TRBJ1-2; D gene ambiguous. Trimming shortened V by 6 bases and J by 0 bases, and 17 bases separated the two germline ends. The CDR3 loop spans 16 amino acids. Germline values: CDR1 MDHEN, CDR2 SYDVKM.

V is TRBV11-3 and J is TRBJ2-7; TRBD2 might be the D (5 bases). The CDR3 runs 15 residues. The germline V gene has CDR1 SGHNT and CDR2 YENEEA. Trimming cost V 1 base and J 1 base, with 11 bases left between them. CDR3 sequence reads: CASSLAVGVSYEQYF. The DNA for the CDR3 is TGTGCCAGCAGCTTAGCAGTGGGAGTATCCTACGAGCAGTACTTC.

The chain recombines TRBV10-3 with TRBJ2-3, with 11 bases lining up with TRBD2. CDR1 is ENHRY and CDR2 is SYGVKD in the germline V gene. The CDR3 is 15 amino acids. J gave up 5 bases and V 4 bases, and 5 bases lay outside the gene matches. CDR3 amino acids: CAISATSGAGDTQYF. In nucleotides, the CDR3 is TGTGCCATCAGTGCGACTAGCGGGGCTGGAGATACGCAGTATTTT.

This chain uses TRBV15 with TRBJ2-5, with 8 bases lining up with TRBD1. The DNA end is more similar to TRBJ2-7, so the J call may be wrong. Germline lookup yields CDR1 LNHNV and CDR2 YYDKDF (reference sequence). The CDR3 loop spans 15 amino acids. CDR3 sequence reads: CATSREQGAYYEQYF. The CDR3 bases are TGTGCCACCAGCAGGGAGCAGGGGGCGTACTACGAGCAGTACTTC.

This chain connects TRBV9 to TRBJ1-4; D unclear. Trimming removed 0 bases from V and 0 bases from J, with 6 bases in between. Germline CDR1 is SGDLS and CDR2 is YYNGEE. The CDR3 runs to 15 residues. The CDR3 reads CASSVAGATNEKLFF. In DNA, the CDR3 is TGTGCCAGCAGCGTAGCTGGAGCAACTAATGAAAAACTGTTTTTT.

The gene calls are TRBV6-5 and TRBJ2-7, with 8 bases aligning to TRBD2. Trimming removed 6 bases from V and 6 bases from J; junction bases left unmatched: 13. The V gene's germline CDR1 is MNHEY and CDR2 SVGAGI. CDR3 length: 15 amino acids. This CDR3 reads CASRAGGGSTVEQYF. The CDR3 region has the DNA TGTGCCAGCAGAGCAGGCGGGGGGTCGACAGTCGAGCAGTACTTC.

The chain uses TRBV18 and TRBJ2-5, with 12 bases matching TRBD2. The J segment lost 11 bases and the V segment lost 8 bases, leaving 12 bases of the junction unmatched. The germline V gene encodes CDR1 KGHSH and CDR2 LQKENI. The CDR3 is 14 residues long. The CDR3 loop reads CASTGLAGPLEQYF. DNA for the CDR3: TGTGCCAGCACCGGACTAGCGGGACCCTTGGAGCAGTACTTC.

The chain employs TRBV6-6 and TRBJ1-6, with 7 bases that match TRBD1. V shed 7 bases and J 7 bases; nucleotides not matched to a gene: 7. Germline CDR1 is MNHNY and CDR2 is SVGAGI (reference sequence). The CDR3 runs 14 residues. For the CDR3, the DNA is TGTGCCAGCAATTCCCCGGGACAGAATTCACCCCTCCACTTT. Translating gives CASNSPGQNSPLHF.

The chain joins TRBV4-3 to TRBJ2-2, with 7 bases that match TRBD1. This CDR3 has 15 residues. The germline gives CDR1 LGHNA, CDR2 YSLEER. Germline trimming cut 2 bases from V and 2 bases from J; bases unmatched to any gene: 2. This CDR3 reads CASSQNRGNTGELFF. The CDR3, as DNA: TGCGCCAGCAGCCAAAACAGGGGAAACACCGGGGAGCTGTTTTTT.

The chain couples TRBV19 to TRBJ2-1, with 9 bases fitting TRBD2. This CDR3 has 17 residues. The germline gives CDR1 LNHDA, CDR2 SQIVND (reference sequence). The junction had 6 bases not matched to a gene; V was cut back by 3 bases and J by 0 bases. CDR3 in amino acids: CASSIGLAKSSYNEQFF. The CDR3 DNA sequence: TGTGCCAGTAGTATCGGACTAGCGAAAAGCTCCTACAATGAGCAGTTCTTC.

The chain links TRBV9 to TRBJ2-7; TRBD2 matches 15 bases. Germline V gene data show CDR1 as SGDLS and CDR2 as YYNGEE. The CDR3 loop spans 14 amino acids. Unmatched junction bases numbered 1, after V lost 2 bases and J lost 7 bases. The CDR3 nucleotides are TGTGCCAGCAGCGTGGGACTAGCGGGAGGTGAGCAGTACTTC. Amino acid sequence: CASSVGLAGGEQYF.

The table lists this clone with a few counts. The genes are TRBV28 and TRBJ2-1, with 9 bases fitting TRBD1. This CDR3 is built from 15 residues. CDR1 is MDHEN, CDR2 SYDVKM, per germline. Trimming cost V 3 bases and J 5 bases; bases outside gene matches: 5. CDR3 in DNA: TGTGCCAGCAGTTTGGGGACAGGGAACAACAATGAGCAGTTCTTC. This gives the protein CASSLGTGNNNEQFF.

V and J are TRBV11-2 and TRBJ2-7, with 7 bases lining up with TRBD1. V shed 4 bases, J shed 0 bases, and the junction held 3 bases outside the gene matches. The CDR3 totals 14 residues. CDR1 is SGHAT, CDR2 FQNNGV, per germline. CDR3 in amino acids: CASSSDRFSYEQYF. CDR3 in DNA: TGTGCCAGCAGCTCGGACAGGTTCTCCTACGAGCAGTACTTC.

The CDR3 DNA follows: TGTGCCAGCAGCCCCATGACCGGGGAGCTGTTTTTT. This translates into CASSPMTGELFF. The rearrangement joins TRBV7-9 to TRBJ2-2; D call uncertain. CDR1 and CDR2 (germline): SEHNR, FQNEAQ (reference sequence). The CDR3 is 12 amino acids. V was shortened by 5 bases and J by 5 bases, with 6 bases between the two germline ends.

This clone was detected a few times. The chain is built from TRBV5-1 and TRBJ2-3, with 11 bases identical to TRBD2. Per germline, CDR1 SGHRS and CDR2 YFSETQ. With V trimmed by 3 bases and J by 0 bases, 3 bases remained unmatched. This CDR3 region has 16 residues. DNA of the CDR3: TGCGCCAGCAGCTCCCGGACTAGCGGGAGCACAGATACGCAGTATTTT. Its translation is CASSSRTSGSTDTQYF.